Presented here are 10 T cell receptor beta chains from one specimen sequenced in a study of blood T cell repertoires in COVID-19. The assay was immunoSEQ multiplex PCR, and TCRdb's table has in-frame clones only and misses some. The table has 200,000 to 250,000 clones, 88% seen once. Sequencing was carried out using peripheral blood. The receptor set was obtained from an elderly man with acute or convalescent COVID-19.

V is TRBV6-5 and J is TRBJ1-5, with 9 bases that match TRBD1. The J segment lost 7 bases and the V segment lost 5 bases, leaving 3 bases of the junction unmatched. Germline V gene lookup returns CDR1 MNHEY and CDR2 SVGAGI. This CDR3 comprises 13 residues. The CDR3 reads CASSRDRVQPQHF. CDR3 coding DNA: TGTGCCAGCAGTAGGGACAGGGTCCAGCCCCAGCATTTT.

This clone has only a few counts. The chain combines TRBV6-5 with TRBJ2-7; perhaps TRBD1 as D (6 bases). V lost 2 bases, J lost 2 bases, and 13 bases lay in between. The CDR3 is 15 residues long. Germline V CDR1 and CDR2: MNHEY, SVGAGI. The CDR3 nucleotides are TGTGCCAGCAGTTACCAACAGGGAGCAACCTACGAGCAGTACTTC. This encodes CASSYQQGATYEQYF.

CDR3 DNA: TGTGCCAGCAGCTCCACCGGGTCCCTCTACGAGCAGTACTTC. This translates into CASSSTGSLYEQYF. The chain uses TRBV12-1 and TRBJ2-7; TRBD2, the D gene given by the table, was not confirmed from the DNA. TRBV12-1 is tagged as a pseudogene. The CDR3 extends over 14 amino acids.

This chain joins TRBV7-8 and TRBJ2-5, with a tentative D call TRBD2 (6 bases). The germline V and J ends were trimmed by 6 bases and 6 bases, with 20 bases remaining between them. The CDR3 runs 15 residues. CDR1 is SGHVS and CDR2 is FQNEAQ in the germline V gene. CDR3 in amino acids: CASSLAFGAGKTQYF. The CDR3 DNA is TGTGCCAGCAGTCTAGCGTTCGGGGCTGGGAAGACCCAGTACTTC.

This clone was seen once. The V and J genes are TRBV28 and TRBJ1-2, with D unclear. There are 13 residues in the CDR3. The V gene lost 7 bases and the J gene lost 2 bases, with 11 bases spanning the gap. Per the germline V gene, CDR1 is MDHEN and CDR2 is SYDVKM. The CDR3 region has the DNA TGTGCCAGCACCTTTTCCCTCAACTATGGCTACACCTTC. Residues: CASTFSLNYGYTF.

The chain combines TRBV15 with TRBJ2-7, with 8 positions matching TRBD1. Per germline, CDR1 LNHNV and CDR2 YYDKDF (reference sequence). J was trimmed by 3 bases and V by 4 bases; bases with no gene match: 8. The CDR3 totals 15 residues. DNA for the CDR3: TGTGCCACCAGCAATGACAGGGGAATGTTCTACGAGCAGTACTTC. Amino acid sequence: CATSNDRGMFYEQYF. The full variable domain, in which reference TRBV15 and TRBJ2-7 provide the parts outside the CDR3, is DAMVIQNPRYQVTQFGKPVTLSCSQTLNHNVMYWYQQKSSQAPKLLFHYYDKDFNNEADTPDNFQSRRPNTSFCFLDIRSPGLGDTAMYLCATSNDRGMFYEQYFGPGTRLTVT.

The chain joins TRBV5-4 to TRBJ2-1, with TRBD2 as a possible D gene (5 bases). Germline V gene data show CDR1 as SGHNT and CDR2 as YYREEE (reference sequence). V was trimmed by 0 bases and J by 4 bases, leaving 11 bases between them. This CDR3 spans 15 amino acids. The CDR3 nucleotides read TGTGCCAGCAGCTTGGTACTAGGCCTATACAATGAGCAGTTCTTC. Its translation: CASSLVLGLYNEQFF.

This clone occurred many times. CDR3 DNA sequence: TGTGCCAGCAGCCGGGACAGGGTGTCTGAAGCTTTCTTT. Protein product: CASSRDRVSEAFF. The rearrangement joins TRBV28 to TRBJ1-1; 9 bases fit TRBD1. This CDR3 spans 13 amino acids. V gave up 6 bases and J gave up 6 bases; unmatched junction bases: 5. Germline CDR1 MDHEN, CDR2 SYDVKM.

The genes are TRBV6-5 and TRBJ2-1, with D possibly TRBD2 on 5 matching bases. The CDR3 contains 15 residues. Germline assignment: CDR1 MNHEY and CDR2 SVGAGI. V dropped 1 base and J dropped 4 bases, with 11 bases sitting between them. The CDR3 loop is CASSYFDGVYNEQFF. The CDR3 DNA sequence: TGTGCCAGCAGTTACTTCGACGGGGTATACAATGAGCAGTTCTTC.

This clone appeared a single time. The rearrangement links TRBV7-9 to TRBJ1-1; D may be TRBD1 (5 bases). The germline V and J ends were trimmed by 0 bases and 6 bases, with 11 bases remaining between them. CDR3 size: 14 residues. CDR1 is SEHNR, CDR2 FQNEAQ, per germline (reference sequence). This CDR3 reads CASSLAGVRAEAFF. The CDR3, as DNA: TGTGCCAGCAGCTTAGCAGGGGTAAGGGCTGAAGCTTTCTTT.